A selection of T cell receptor beta chains follows, all from one sample in a study of Graves' ophthalmopathy and Graves' hyperthyroidism. TCRdb redid the calling of the multiplex PCR reads with MiXCR, one entry per CDR3 protein. Of about 740,000 distinct CDR3 sequences listed, roughly 40% were seen once; the top ten hold 40% to 55%. What was sequenced was peripheral blood. The receptors shown here come from an adult man with Graves' ophthalmopathy. Each CDR3 is given with its conserved first and last residue. The D gene is left open where the match is weak. The listing skips clone size in some rows; elsewhere it reads once, few, many or a size class.

size	D	J	V	DNA	CDR3
.	TRBD2	TRBJ2-2	TRBV25-1	TGTGCCAGCAGCCCGGGACTAGCGGAGGAGGAGCTGTTTTTT	CASSPGLAEEELFF
.	.	TRBJ2-7	TRBV7-8	TGTGCCAGCACTAAGGGATACGAGCAGTACTTC	CASTKGYEQYF
few	.	TRBJ1-2	TRBV10-3	TGTGCCAGCTCACCGAGCCAGGCGACGTCTCACTATGGCTACACCTTC	CASSPSQATSHYGYTF
many	.	TRBJ2-7	TRBV7-9	TGTGCCAGCAGCTTAGGACTGGACGAGCAGTACTTC	CASSLGLDEQYF
.	.	TRBJ2-2	TRBV2	TGTGCCAGCAGTGAGGGCGTGGCGGGGACCGGGGAGCTGTTTTTT	CASSEGVAGTGELFF
many	TRBD2	TRBJ2-5	TRBV7-2	TGTGCCAGCGCGAGGCTAGCGGGCCAAGAGACCCAGTACTTC	CASARLAGQETQYF
.	.	TRBJ2-5	TRBV7-2	TGTGCCAGCCGCAGTGGAGCTAAAGAGACCCAGTACTTC	CASRSGAKETQYF
.	.	TRBJ1-2	TRBV25-1	TGTGCCAGCAGTGGTACAGGGTGGGGCTACACCTTC	CASSGTGWGYTF
.	.	TRBJ1-6	TRBV10-3	TGTGCCATCAGCGTACAGGAGCGGAGATCAGCCCTCCACTTT	CAISVQERRSALHF
.	.	TRBJ2-5	TRBV9	TGTGCCAGCAGCGTTCTAGAGGGGCACCAAGAGACCCAGTACTTC	CASSVLEGHQETQYF
many	TRBD1	TRBJ1-4	TRBV20-1	TGCAGTGTACCGGGACAGGGTGATGAAAAACTGTTTTTT	CSVPGQGDEKLFF
many	.	TRBJ2-7	TRBV11-2	TGTGCCAGCAGTTCCCAGGGATCTGCCTACGAGCAGTACTTC	CASSSQGSAYEQYF
.	.	TRBJ1-3	TRBV7-6	TGTGCCAGCAGCTGGGGGAGCAGTACTGGAAACACCATATATTTT	CASSWGSSTGNTIYF
few	TRBD2	TRBJ2-5	TRBV9	TGTGCCAGCAGCGTAGGCGGGAGGGCCGGGGAGACCCAGTACTTC	CASSVGGRAGETQYF
few	TRBD1	TRBJ2-7	TRBV2	TGTGCCAGCAACATGCCGGGACAGGGAAGCGAGCAGTACTTC	CASNMPGQGSEQYF
many	.	TRBJ2-7	TRBV29-1	TGCAGCGTTGGGGACCCCTACGGGCAGTACTTC	CSVGDPYGQYF
.	TRBD1	TRBJ1-1	TRBV10-3	TGTGCCATCCGGACAGGGGGCGATTCGGGCGAAGCTTTCTTT	CAIRTGGDSGEAFF
few	.	TRBJ2-2	TRBV7-9	TGTGCCAGCTCTCAAGGAGGAGCCGGGGAGCTGTTTTTT	CASSQGGAGELFF
.	.	TRBJ1-2	TRBV2	TGTGCCAGCAGTGACGACAGGCTGTTCGGCTACACCTTC	CASSDDRLFGYTF
few	.	TRBJ1-1	TRBV19	TGTGCCAGTACCGCGGTGCGGCCCCAAGGGACCACTGAAGCTTTCTTT	CASTAVRPQGTTEAFF
many	TRBD1	TRBJ2-7	TRBV2	TGTGCCAGCGCTACGCACAGGGGCCCCGAGCAGTACTTC	CASATHRGPEQYF
few	TRBD1	TRBJ1-2	TRBV7-2	TGTGCCAGCAGCCCCCGGACAGGGGGCTTCTATGGCTACACCTTC	CASSPRTGGFYGYTF
.	.	TRBJ2-2	TRBV6-6	TGTGCCAGCAGTTACTCGGGTGTGCTGTTTTTT	CASSYSGVLFF
many	.	TRBJ1-2	TRBV25-1	TGTGCCAGCAACCAAGCGGGGGAGGCTAACTATGGCTACACCTTC	CASNQAGEANYGYTF
many	.	TRBJ1-5	TRBV10-3	TGTGCCATCAGTGGACAGCTCAATCAGCCCCAGCATTTT	CAISGQLNQPQHF
.	.	TRBJ2-5	TRBV7-2	TGTGCCAGCAGCTCCCCCGGGAGTTACGAGACCCAGTACTTC	CASSSPGSYETQYF
.	.	TRBJ1-1	TRBV29-1	TGCAGCGTTTCGATGGACACTGACGCTTTCTTT	CSVSMDTDAFF
.	TRBD1	TRBJ1-2	TRBV20-1	TGCAGTGCTGGGACAGGCCCTAACTATGGCTACACCTTC	CSAGTGPNYGYTF
once	.	TRBJ1-2	TRBV29-1	TGCAGCCAAGATCGGGCAGGACCTGGCTACACCTTC	CSQDRAGPGYTF
few	.	TRBJ2-7	TRBV7-9	TGTGCCAGCAGCTCAAACGGACAGTCCTACGAGCAGTACTTC	CASSSNGQSYEQYF
.	TRBD2	TRBJ2-5	TRBV11-1	TGTGCCAGCAGCGAGGGACTAGACCTTTCTGGGACCCAGTACTTC	CASSEGLDLSGTQYF
few	.	TRBJ1-1	TRBV20-1	TGCAGTGCTAGAGATGGTCGGGCACCAAACACTGAAGCTTTCTTT	CSARDGRAPNTEAFF
.	TRBD1	TRBJ1-5	TRBV15	TGTGCCACCAGCAGCGCGACAGGGAATCAGCCCCAGCATTTT	CATSSATGNQPQHF
many	.	TRBJ1-6	TRBV7-2	TGTGCCAGCAGCTTAGTGGTGGGGGCCAATTCACCCCTCCACTTT	CASSLVVGANSPLHF
few	.	TRBJ2-7	TRBV9	TGTGCCAGCAGCGAGGACGGAAACTCCTACGAGCAGTACTTC	CASSEDGNSYEQYF
many	.	TRBJ2-7	TRBV7-9	TGTGCCAGCAGCCAGACGGGGTTAAACGCTGAAGACGAGCAGTACTTC	CASSQTGLNAEDEQYF
many	TRBD1	TRBJ1-5	TRBV7-9	TGTGCCAGCAGCAAATGGACAGGGGCTAATAGCAATCAGCCCCAGCATTTT	CASSKWTGANSNQPQHF
many	.	TRBJ1-2	TRBV29-1	TGCAGCGCTCAAGAGGGGGGCTATGGCTACACCTTC	CSAQEGGYGYTF
.	.	TRBJ1-4	TRBV2	TGTGCCAGCAGTTTACGACCGGTCGGGGTAACTAATGAAAAACTGTTTTTT	CASSLRPVGVTNEKLFF
.	.	TRBJ1-1	TRBV6-5	TGTGCCAGCAGTTACTCCGGACCCGTTTCGGCCTGGGAAGCTTTCTTT	CASSYSGPVSAWEAFF
.	TRBD2	TRBJ2-5	TRBV20-1	TGCAGTGCCAATCTAGTGTTTGGGGGGGGTCGGGAGACCCAGTACTTC	CSANLVFGGGRETQYF
.	TRBD1	TRBJ2-5	TRBV19	TGTGCCAGTAGTATATCTCCGACAGGGGGCCGGAAGACCCAGTACTTC	CASSISPTGGRKTQYF
many	TRBD1	TRBJ1-4	TRBV7-9	TGTGCCAGCAGCCGAGGGACAGGGACTTATGAAAAACTGTTTTTT	CASSRGTGTYEKLFF
.	.	TRBJ1-5	TRBV6-5	TGTGCCAGCAGTTACTCGAAGGGCCAAAATAGCAATCAGCCCCAGCATTTT	CASSYSKGQNSNQPQHF
.	.	TRBJ1-1	TRBV10-3	TGTGCCAGCCCGGCGGGGGTAGGGCGAGCTATGAACACTGAAGCTTTCTTT	CASPAGVGRAMNTEAFF
few	.	TRBJ1-5	TRBV24-1	TGTGCCTGGAGTGCCAGGGCAGATCAGCCCCAGCATTTT	CAWSARADQPQHF
many	.	TRBJ2-7	TRBV6-6	TGTGCCAGCAGACGCGACGACGGCTCCTACGAGCAGTACTTC	CASRRDDGSYEQYF
.	TRBD1	TRBJ1-1	TRBV20-1	TGCAGTGCTAGAGAGTGGGACAGTCGAACTGGCTCTGAAGCTTTCTTT	CSAREWDSRTGSEAFF